This entry lists 30 T cell receptor beta chains sequenced from one sample in a study of cytomegalovirus exposure and HLA in healthy donors. Vbeta (60) and Jbeta (13) primers were used in the PCR. This table comes from immunoSEQ multiplex PCR, and its TCRdb copy is limited to in-frame clones, with some not included. The profile shows 100,000 to 150,000 clones, 80% of them singletons. Input material: PBMCs. Receptor source: a man aged 30 to 45 in good health and CMV-seropositive.

The chain carries TRBV5-1 and TRBJ1-2; 7 nucleotides line up with TRBD1. The CDR3 has 16 residues. Losses at the gene ends were 1 base for V and 4 bases for J; bases not matched to a gene: 10. In germline, CDR1 is SGHRS, CDR2 YFSETQ. As DNA, the CDR3 is TGCGCCAGCAGCTTGATGATAGGGGGCGACGGCTATGGCTACACCTTC. This encodes CASSLMIGGDGYGYTF.

This clone was picked up a small number of times. The rearrangement uses TRBV6-1 and TRBJ2-1, with 8 bases aligning to TRBD2. V shed 4 bases, J shed 5 bases, and the junction held 7 bases outside the gene matches. The CDR3 is made up of 15 amino acids. Looked up from germline, CDR1 is MNHNS and CDR2 is SASEGT. The CDR3 DNA reads as TGTGCCAGCAGTGGGCTAAGCGGGGGCAACAATGAGCAGTTCTTC. This sequence encodes CASSGLSGGNNEQFF.

The V call is TRBV9, the J call TRBJ1-2, with 10 bases matching TRBD1. After removal of 3 bases from V and 8 bases from J, the junction contained 4 bases not matched to a gene. Germline CDR1 SGDLS, CDR2 YYNGEE. This CDR3 comprises 13 residues. CDR3 DNA sequence: TGTGCCAGCAGCGGGGACAGGGGCTCGGGCTACACCTTC. Protein product: CASSGDRGSGYTF.

This rearrangement joins TRBV25-1 to TRBJ1-2; the D is unclear. From germline, CDR1 is MGHDK and CDR2 SYGVNS. Deletions cut 3 bases from V and 1 base from J, with 9 bases between. The CDR3 totals 14 residues. The CDR3 reads CASSEGAGNYGYTF. The CDR3 DNA reads as TGTGCCAGCAGTGAGGGAGCCGGTAACTATGGCTACACCTTC.

The V and J genes are TRBV18 and TRBJ2-4; 9 nucleotides line up with TRBD1. Germline assignment: CDR1 KGHSH and CDR2 LQKENI. V shed 5 bases and J 3 bases; nucleotides not matched to a gene: 11. The CDR3 covers 17 residues. The CDR3 bases are TGTGCCAGCTCATCGGTGTTACAGGGGGCTGTCAAAAACATTCAGTACTTC. Amino acids: CASSSVLQGAVKNIQYF. Using reference TRBV18 and TRBJ2-4 for the parts outside the CDR3, the full variable domain is NAGVMQNPRHLVRRRGQEARLRCSPMKGHSHVYWYRQLPEEGLKFMVYLQKENIIDESGMPKERFSAEFPKEGPSILRIQQVVRGDSAAYFCASSSVLQGAVKNIQYFGAGTRLSVL.

The rearrangement joins TRBV6-1 to TRBJ1-3; D possibly corresponds to TRBD1 (6 bases). V lost 6 bases, J lost 4 bases, and 16 bases lay in between. The CDR3 length is 15 residues. The germline CDR1 and CDR2 sequences are MNHNS and SASEGT. CDR3 DNA: TGTGCCAGCAGGAGGGAGGGGGGGCCGGGAAACACCATATATTTT. It yields the protein CASRREGGPGNTIYF.

The chain recombines TRBV7-8 with TRBJ2-5; D is unresolved. V was pared by 1 base and J by 2 bases, with 11 bases between. CDR1 is SGHVS and CDR2 is FQNEAQ in the germline V gene. The CDR3 is 15 residues long. CDR3 DNA sequence: TGTGCCAGCAGCTTAGAGAATCAGATACAAGAGACCCAGTACTTC. This codes for CASSLENQIQETQYF.

J is TRBJ2-1 and V is TRBV12-5; tentatively, D is TRBD2 (5 bases). Germline loops: CDR1 LGHNT, CDR2 FRNRAP. V was pared by 10 bases and J by 9 bases, with 19 bases between. The CDR3 covers 13 residues. CDR3 region: CATAWEIYAEQFF. In DNA form, the CDR3 reads TGTGCTACCGCTTGGGAGATCTACGCTGAGCAGTTCTTC.

The chain links TRBV7-3 to TRBJ1-1, with unresolved D. Germline CDR1 is SGHTA and CDR2 is FQGTGA. This CDR3 spans 14 amino acids. V was shortened by 2 bases and J by 1 base, with 8 bases between the two germline ends. The CDR3 DNA sequence: TGTGCCAGCAGCTTAGGGAGGAGGAACACTGAAGCTTTCTTT. This codes for CASSLGRRNTEAFF.

About this clone: The junction shows a germline mismatch at one end, possibly a read error. V is TRBV4-1 and J is TRBJ2-4, with 10 bases lining up with TRBD1. Per the germline V gene, CDR1 is MGHRA and CDR2 is YSYEKL. The CDR3 contains 14 residues. The CDR3: CASSPGTGENSQYF. DNA for the CDR3: TGCGCCAGCAGCCCCGGGACAGGGGAAAACAGTCAGTACTTC.

This clone occurred a few times. The chain links TRBV29-1 to TRBJ2-3, with a weak D call TRBD1 (5 bases). The V end was cut by 7 bases, the J end by 4 bases, with 12 bases between. The germline CDR1 and CDR2 sequences are SQVTM and ANQGSEA. CDR3 length: 12 residues. The CDR3 protein is CSATTVADTQYF. Written as DNA, the CDR3 is TGCAGCGCTACGACAGTTGCAGATACGCAGTATTTT.

The rearrangement links TRBV4-2 to TRBJ1-2; D remains unclear. The CDR3 has 13 amino acids. From germline, CDR1 is LGHNA and CDR2 YNFKEQ. V gave up 1 base and J gave up 6 bases, with 9 bases separating them. CDR3 bases: TGTGCCAGCAGCCAAGGGCCCCGGGATGGCTACACCTTC. Translation: CASSQGPRDGYTF.

V is TRBV5-6 and J is TRBJ2-7; a weak D match, TRBD1 (5 bases). The CDR3 loop spans 12 amino acids. CDR1 is SGHDT and CDR2 is YYEEEE in the germline V gene. Trimming took off 0 bases at V and 5 bases at J, with 6 bases between the two ends. The CDR3, as DNA: TGTGCCAGCAGCTTGGTAGGGGACGAGCAGTACTTC. It is translated as CASSLVGDEQYF.

The rearrangement joins TRBV10-2 to TRBJ2-1, with D perhaps matching TRBD2 (5 bases). Germline V gives CDR1 WSHSY, CDR2 SAAADI. V lost 2 bases, J lost 6 bases, and 17 bases lay in between. This CDR3 comprises 16 residues. This CDR3 reads CASSEKYPDSGNEQFF. Written as DNA, the CDR3 is TGCGCCAGCAGTGAGAAGTATCCGGACTCCGGCAATGAGCAGTTCTTC.

Remarks on this clone: The junction departs from the called germline gene at one end, perhaps through a read error. The chain uses TRBV13 and TRBJ2-6, with 11 bases matching TRBD1. This CDR3 is built from 20 residues. Germline loops: CDR1 PRHDT, CDR2 FYEKMQ (reference sequence). The CDR3 DNA follows: TGTGCCAGCAGTTCAGTGGGGGACAGGGGGAGTTACGGTGGGGCCAACGGCCTGACTTTC. Protein sequence: CASSSVGDRGSYGGANGLTF.

The V gene is TRBV7-8, the J gene TRBJ1-5; 7 bases are a match to TRBD1. J lost 4 bases, V lost 5 bases, and 8 bases had no gene match. Looked up from germline, CDR1 is SGHVS and CDR2 is FQNEAQ. CDR3 length: 15 residues. The CDR3 DNA reads TGTGCCAGCAGCCCCCGGGACAGAGAGAATCAGCCCCAGCATTTT. Encoded protein: CASSPRDRENQPQHF.

The V gene is TRBV9, the J gene TRBJ2-1; TRBD2 matches at 14 bases. The CDR3 extends over 18 amino acids. J lost 4 bases, V lost 3 bases, and 9 bases had no gene match. Germline values: CDR1 SGDLS, CDR2 YYNGEE. The CDR3 bases are TGTGCCAGCAGCGCCCGCGGGAGACTAGCGGGGGGGTACAATGAGCAGTTCTTC. Translation gives CASSARGRLAGGYNEQFF. Full variable domain (remainder filled in from reference TRBV9 and TRBJ2-1): DSGVTQTPKHLITATGQRVTLRCSPRSGDLSVYWYQQSLDQGLQFLIQYYNGEERAKGNILERFSAQQFPDLHSELNLSSLELGDSALYFCASSARGRLAGGYNEQFFGPGTRLTVL.

This clone was counted only a few times. This rearrangement joins TRBV11-2 to TRBJ2-1, with D possibly matching TRBD2 (7 bases). The CDR3 loop spans 15 amino acids. CDR1 is SGHAT, CDR2 FQNNGV, per germline. V lost 0 bases to trimming and J lost 8 bases, with 14 bases between them. In DNA, the CDR3 is TGTGCCAGCAGCTTAGATCAGCCGGGGGGCTATGAGCAGTTCTTC. Encoded protein: CASSLDQPGGYEQFF.

The chain employs TRBV11-3 and TRBJ2-3, with D unresolved. The CDR3 is 13 residues long. Germline values: CDR1 SGHNT, CDR2 YENEEA. V was trimmed by 0 bases and J by 4 bases, leaving 5 bases between them. CDR3 sequence reads: CASSLETPDTQYF. DNA for the CDR3: TGTGCCAGCAGCTTAGAGACTCCAGATACGCAGTATTTT.

The CDR3 reads CAWSSGTGSYEQYF. The CDR3 region has the DNA TGTGCCTGGAGTTCCGGGACAGGCTCCTACGAGCAGTACTTC. The rearrangement uses TRBV30 and TRBJ2-7; 8 bases align to TRBD1. Germline V gene sequence: CDR1 GTSNPN, CDR2 SVGIG (reference sequence). Losses at the gene ends were 2 bases for V and 0 bases for J; bases not matched to a gene: 3. The CDR3 spans 14 residues.

The genes are TRBV19 and TRBJ1-2; D is unresolved. The CDR3 length is 14 residues. The germline V gene has CDR1 LNHDA and CDR2 SQIVND (reference sequence). V lost 6 bases and J lost 8, with 19 bases in between. The DNA for the CDR3 is TGTGCCAGTAGAGTCTCCCATGAGGAGTACGGCTACACCTTC. Its translation: CASRVSHEEYGYTF. Combining the CDR3 with reference TRBV19 and TRBJ1-2 gives the whole variable domain DGGITQSPKYLFRKEGQNVTLSCEQNLNHDAMYWYRQDPGQGLRLIYYSQIVNDFQKGDIAEGYSVSREKKESFPLTVTSAQKNPTAFYLCASRVSHEEYGYTFGSGTRLTVV.

V is TRBV9 and J is TRBJ2-4, with 7 bases aligning to TRBD2. Germline-derived CDR1 and CDR2 are SGDLS and YYNGEE. After removal of 0 bases from V and 0 bases from J, the junction contained 0 bases not matched to a gene. This CDR3 region has 15 residues. This chain's CDR3 is CASSVGGGAKNIQYF. The CDR3 DNA is TGTGCCAGCAGCGTAGGGGGGGGAGCCAAAAACATTCAGTACTTC.

The chain couples TRBV7-2 to TRBJ2-1; 8 bases are shared with TRBD1. The germline gives CDR1 SGHTA, CDR2 FQGNSA. V dropped 5 bases and J dropped 6; count of bases not matched to a gene: 9. The CDR3 totals 15 residues. The CDR3 sequence is CASSTRTGKSNEQFF. The CDR3 region has the DNA TGTGCCAGCAGCACCCGGACAGGGAAGTCCAATGAGCAGTTCTTC.

The chain recombines TRBV7-9 with TRBJ1-4; D gene uncertain. This CDR3 comprises 17 residues. V was shortened by 1 base and J by 2 bases, with 14 bases between the two germline ends. Germline V gives CDR1 SEHNR, CDR2 FQNEAQ (reference sequence). The CDR3 protein is CASSLGPGFLTNEKLFF. The CDR3, as DNA: TGTGCCAGCAGCTTAGGACCAGGATTCTTGACTAATGAAAAACTGTTTTTT.

This clone was seen a handful of times. The chain combines TRBV27 with TRBJ2-7; D remains ambiguous. V was shortened by 2 bases and J by 3 bases, with 8 bases between the two germline ends. The germline gives CDR1 MNHEY, CDR2 SMNVEV (reference sequence). CDR3 size: 13 residues. CDR3 amino acids: CASSLRHHYEQYF. DNA for the CDR3: TGTGCCAGCAGTTTACGACATCACTACGAGCAGTACTTC.

The CDR3 DNA reads as TGTGCCAGTAGTCCTCGACAGGCTAGCACAGATACGCAGTATTTT. This translates into CASSPRQASTDTQYF. The rearrangement joins TRBV19 to TRBJ2-3, with D maybe TRBD1 (6 bases). The germline V gene has CDR1 LNHDA and CDR2 SQIVND (reference sequence). The V and J ends lost 5 bases and 0 bases respectively, with 12 bases between them. The CDR3 has 15 residues.

The J gene is TRBJ1-2, the V gene TRBV7-3, with 8 bases that match TRBD1. Germline V gene sequence: CDR1 SGHTA, CDR2 FQGTGA. The CDR3 length is 15 residues. J was trimmed by 6 bases and V by 5 bases; bases with no gene match: 11. The DNA of the CDR3 is TGTGCCAGCAGCCCCGGGACAGGTCAACTGGATGGCTACACCTTC. As protein: CASSPGTGQLDGYTF.

This clone was seen more than once but under ten times. The genes are TRBV5-1 and TRBJ2-7; possible D gene TRBD2, 5 bases. There are 13 residues in the CDR3. Germline values: CDR1 SGHRS, CDR2 YFSETQ. The germline V and J ends were trimmed by 4 bases and 0 bases, with 8 bases remaining between them. The CDR3, as DNA: TGCGCCAGCAGCCGGGGATACTCCTACGAGCAGTACTTC. Translated: CASSRGYSYEQYF.

This chain uses TRBV25-1 with TRBJ1-6; D remains ambiguous. CDR3 length: 13 amino acids. Germline V lookup: CDR1 MGHDK, CDR2 SYGVNS. V lost 0 bases to trimming and J lost 7 bases, with 4 bases between them. The CDR3 DNA sequence: TGTGCCAGCAGTGAATACGTGAATTCACCCCTCCACTTT. Its protein is CASSEYVNSPLHF. The variable domain in full, with the rest retrieved from reference TRBV25-1 and TRBJ1-6, is EADIYQTPRYLVIGTGKKITLECSQTMGHDKMYWYQQDPGMELHLIHYSYGVNSTEKGDLSSESTVSRIRTEHFPLTLESARPSHTSQYLCASSEYVNSPLHFGNGTRLTVT.

The CDR3 coding sequence is TGTGCCTGGAGTGCCCCAAGGGGGCCGCGGAGCACTGAAGCTTTCTTT. Translating it yields CAWSAPRGPRSTEAFF. The chain uses TRBV30 and TRBJ1-1; 7 bases fit TRBD1. V lost 1 base, J lost 4 bases, and 12 bases stayed unmatched. The CDR3 covers 16 residues. Germline CDR1 and CDR2: GTSNPN and SVGIG (reference sequence).